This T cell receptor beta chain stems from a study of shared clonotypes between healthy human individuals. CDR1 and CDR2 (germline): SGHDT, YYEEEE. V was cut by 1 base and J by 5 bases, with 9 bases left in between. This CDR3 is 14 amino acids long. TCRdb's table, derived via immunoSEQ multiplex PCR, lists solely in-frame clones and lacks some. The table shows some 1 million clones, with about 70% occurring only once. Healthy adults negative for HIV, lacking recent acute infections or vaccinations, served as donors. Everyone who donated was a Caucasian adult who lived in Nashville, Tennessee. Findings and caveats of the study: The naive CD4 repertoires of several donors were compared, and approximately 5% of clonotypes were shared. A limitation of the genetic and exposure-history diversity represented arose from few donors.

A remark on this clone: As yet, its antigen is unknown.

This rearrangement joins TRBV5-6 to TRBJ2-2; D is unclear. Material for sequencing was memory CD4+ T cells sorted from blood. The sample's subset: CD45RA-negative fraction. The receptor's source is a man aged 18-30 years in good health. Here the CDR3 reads CASSLSTRTGELFF. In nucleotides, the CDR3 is TGTGCCAGCAGCTTGAGCACCCGTACCGGGGAGCTGTTTTTT.